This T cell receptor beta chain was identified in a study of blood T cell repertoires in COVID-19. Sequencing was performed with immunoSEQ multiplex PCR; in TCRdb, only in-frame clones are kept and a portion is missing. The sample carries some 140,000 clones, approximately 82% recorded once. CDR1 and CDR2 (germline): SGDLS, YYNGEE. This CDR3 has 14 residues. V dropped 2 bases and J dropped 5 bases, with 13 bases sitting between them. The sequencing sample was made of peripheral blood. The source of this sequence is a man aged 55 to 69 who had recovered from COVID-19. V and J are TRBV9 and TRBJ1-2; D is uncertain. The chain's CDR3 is CASSVNDGLYGYTF. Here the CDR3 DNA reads TGTGCCAGCAGCGTTAATGACGGACTGTATGGCTACACCTTC.